The 26 T cell receptor beta chains below were found in one sample sequenced in a study of blood T cells in healthy people across ages. The use of a sample-barcoded 5' primer and a J-beta primer mix characterized a second PCR of about 6 to 12 cycles. One entry per CDR3 protein results from TCRdb running MiXCR on the 5' RACE reads. Among 650,000 or so distinct CDR3 sequences listed, 52% were seen once. Sequencing input: blood. These receptor sequences come from a woman older than 75 in good health.

V usage is TRBV20-1 and J usage is TRBJ2-3; 10 nucleotides match TRBD1. The CDR3 sequence is 15 residues long. The germline gives CDR1 DFQATT, CDR2 SNEGSKA (reference sequence). With 4 bases clipped from V and 4 bases from J, the junction kept 8 bases outside the gene matches. CDR3 region: CSANPRGQGADTQYF. The CDR3 nucleotides read TGCAGTGCTAACCCCCGTGGACAGGGGGCAGATACGCAGTATTTT.

The genes are TRBV2 and TRBJ2-3; 7 bases line up with TRBD2. The germline V gene has CDR1 SNHLY and CDR2 FYNNEI. The CDR3 length is 13 residues. V lost 7 bases to trimming and J lost 7 bases; unmatched junction nucleotides: 8. CDR3 DNA sequence: TGTGCCAGCAAGGGCCCGGGAGGAAATACGCAGTATTTT. Residues: CASKGPGGNTQYF. The variable domain in full, completed from reference TRBV2 and TRBJ2-3, reads EPEVTQTPSHQVTQMGQEVILRCVPISNHLYFYWYRQILGQKVEFLVSFYNNEISEKSEIFDDQFSVERPDGSNFTLKIRSTKLEDSAMYFCASKGPGGNTQYFGPGTRLTVL.

J is TRBJ2-4 and V is TRBV28; D may be TRBD1 or TRBD2 (5 bases each). Judging by the DNA end, TRBJ2-7 fits better; the J call may be wrong. Germline lookup yields CDR1 MDHEN and CDR2 SYDVKM. This CDR3 is 11 amino acids long. The CDR3 DNA is TGTGCCAGCAGCAAGAGGGGCGAGCAGTACTTC. It yields the protein CASSKRGEQYF.

The rearrangement joins TRBV5-1 to TRBJ1-2, with D maybe TRBD1 (6 bases). The CDR3 length is 14 residues. Per germline, CDR1 SGHRS and CDR2 YFSETQ. V lost 0 bases and J lost 7, with 13 bases in between. This CDR3 reads CASSLGVRGSGYTF. CDR3 nucleotide sequence: TGCGCCAGCAGCTTGGGGGTCAGGGGAAGTGGCTACACCTTC.

In its sample, this clonotype was seen many times. This chain links TRBV28 with TRBJ1-6; D is possibly TRBD1 (5 bases). Trimming took 6 bases from V and 10 from J, leaving 22 bases between them. The CDR3 is made up of 16 amino acids. Germline values: CDR1 MDHEN, CDR2 SYDVKM. The CDR3 spells CASSSGTDFLGSPLHF. The CDR3 DNA is TGTGCCAGCAGCTCCGGGACGGACTTTTTGGGGTCACCCCTCCACTTT.

This clonotype was seen more than once but under ten times. Just one base apart from a much larger clone, this may be a read error. The chain has TRBV5-1 and TRBJ2-1; 13 bases are a match to TRBD2. Germline lookup yields CDR1 SGHRS and CDR2 YFSETQ. The trim removed 0 bases at V and 0 bases at J, leaving 0 bases unmatched. This CDR3 is built from 17 residues. CDR3: CASSLGLAGGSYNEQFF. The CDR3 region has the DNA TGCGCCAGCAGCTTGGGACTAGCGGGAGGCTCCTACAATGAGCAGTTCTTC.

The table lists this clonotype with many counts. The V and J genes are TRBV29-1 and TRBJ1-1, with TRBD1 matching over 7 bases. The germline CDR1 and CDR2 sequences are SQVTM and ANQGSEA. The CDR3 is made up of 14 amino acids. The trim removed 8 bases at V and 1 base at J, leaving 10 bases unmatched. The DNA for the CDR3 is TGCAGCATCTGGGACAGAACAACGAACACTGAAGCTTTCTTT. This encodes CSIWDRTTNTEAFF.

This clonotype was detected a few times. The chain's CDR3 is CASSLGRAKNIQYF. The CDR3 coding sequence is TGTGCCAGCAGTTTGGGCAGGGCCAAAAACATTCAGTACTTC. V is TRBV12-3 or TRBV12-4 and J is TRBJ2-4; D remains unclear. This CDR3 contains 14 residues. Trimming removed 3 bases at V and 1 base at J, with 7 bases between.

The J gene is TRBJ1-2, the V gene TRBV2; no firm D call. The CDR3 runs to 14 residues. The ends were cut back, 7 bases at V and 1 base at J, with 13 bases in the middle. Germline values: CDR1 SNHLY, CDR2 FYNNEI. The DNA for the CDR3 is TGTGCCAGCAAACGTGGCCGGAATAACTATGGCTACACCTTC. Translated: CASKRGRNNYGYTF.

This sequence joins TRBV4-2 and TRBJ2-1, with 9 bases identical to TRBD1. Germline-derived CDR1 and CDR2 are LGHNA and YNFKEQ. This CDR3 region has 16 residues. The ends lost 0 bases at V and 7 bases at J; junction bases unmatched: 7. The CDR3 is CASSQESTGGENEQFF. CDR3 coding DNA: TGTGCCAGCAGCCAAGAATCCACAGGGGGCGAAAATGAGCAGTTCTTC.

This clonotype was observed a handful of times. The V gene is TRBV20-1, the J gene TRBJ1-1; 7 nucleotides line up with TRBD1. CDR1 DFQATT and CDR2 SNEGSKA come from the germline V gene (reference sequence). V was pared by 8 bases and J by 7 bases, with 10 bases of the junction left unmatched. The CDR3 extends over 12 amino acids. The CDR3 nucleotides are TGCAGTACGTACGACAGGGCGGATGAAGCTTTCTTT. Translating gives CSTYDRADEAFF.

V is TRBV5-1 and J is TRBJ2-1; TRBD2 matches at 7 bases. The CDR3 totals 14 residues. From germline, CDR1 is SGHRS and CDR2 YFSETQ. V lost 3 bases, J lost 8 bases, and 8 bases stayed unmatched. In DNA form, the CDR3 reads TGCGCCAGCAGCTCAGCGGGACCCATGGATGAGCAGTTCTTC. The encoded protein is CASSSAGPMDEQFF. The whole variable domain, remainder taken from reference TRBV5-1 and TRBJ2-1, is KAGVTQTPRYLIKTRGQQVTLSCSPISGHRSVSWYQQTPGQGLQFLFEYFSETQRNKGNFPGRFSGRQFSNSRSEMNVSTLELGDSALYLCASSSAGPMDEQFFGPGTRLTVL.

This chain links TRBV28 with TRBJ1-5; D is uncertain. This CDR3 comprises 15 residues. Trimming shortened V by 7 bases and J by 11 bases, and 24 bases separated the two germline ends. Germline CDR1 MDHEN, CDR2 SYDVKM. The chain's CDR3 is CASIPGGVPQLAQHF. In DNA, the CDR3 is TGTGCCAGCATCCCCGGAGGTGTGCCCCAATTAGCCCAGCATTTT.

The rearrangement joins TRBV27 to TRBJ1-1; D is uncertain. CDR3 length: 12 amino acids. Germline V gives CDR1 MNHEY, CDR2 SMNVEV (reference sequence). The CDR3 DNA sequence: TGTCCCATGGAGGATTTATCACCTGAAGCTTTCTTT. Translated, it gives CPMEDLSPEAFF.

Many counts were recorded for this clonotype. The rearrangement uses TRBV20-1 and TRBJ2-1, with a tentative D call TRBD1 (6 bases). Trimming shortened V by 2 bases and J by 6 bases, and 14 bases separated the two germline ends. Germline V lookup: CDR1 DFQATT, CDR2 SNEGSKA (reference sequence). This CDR3 has 14 residues. The CDR3 region has the DNA TGCAGTGCTAGAATTCAATTAGGGGGCAATGAGCAGTTCTTC. The encoded protein is CSARIQLGGNEQFF.

The chain employs TRBV20-1 and TRBJ2-3; maybe TRBD1 (6 bases). The V end lost 1 base, the J end lost 4 bases, and 12 bases lay between the germline ends. CDR3 length equals 14 residues. The germline CDR1 and CDR2 sequences are DFQATT and SNEGSKA (reference sequence). The CDR3 reads CSARGGQSPDTQYF. CDR3 nucleotides: TGCAGTGCTAGAGGAGGACAGTCACCAGATACGCAGTATTTT.

The chain uses TRBV3-1 and TRBJ2-6, with 7 bases that match TRBD1. With 0 bases clipped from V and 4 bases from J, the junction kept 9 bases outside the gene matches. The germline V gene has CDR1 LGHDT and CDR2 YNNKEL (reference sequence). The CDR3 sequence is 18 residues long. This CDR3 is CASSQDRNRGLGANVLTF. The DNA of the CDR3 is TGTGCCAGCAGCCAAGACCGAAACAGGGGCCTGGGGGCCAACGTCCTGACTTTC.

The rearrangement uses TRBV7-9 and TRBJ2-5; no reliable D call. Germline V CDR1 and CDR2: SEHNR, FQNEAQ (reference sequence). V was pared by 4 bases and J by 1 base, with 10 bases between. The CDR3 covers 14 residues. The CDR3 loop reads CASSSQLFQETQYF. The CDR3 DNA reads TGTGCCAGCAGCTCACAGCTATTCCAAGAGACCCAGTACTTC.

The chain recombines TRBV7-9 with TRBJ1-2; 7 bases are shared with TRBD1. The J segment lost 5 bases and the V segment lost 6 bases, leaving 12 bases of the junction unmatched. Germline V gene sequence: CDR1 SEHNR, CDR2 FQNEAQ (reference sequence). CDR3 length equals 15 residues. CDR3 region: CASSRDRLSVYGYTF. The CDR3 region has the DNA TGTGCCAGCAGTCGGGACAGACTCTCAGTATATGGCTACACCTTC.

This clonotype was detected many times. The chain is built from TRBV5-1 and TRBJ2-5; tentatively, D is TRBD2 (7 bases). CDR1 and CDR2 from the germline V gene are SGHRS and YFSETQ. The V end lost 2 bases, the J end lost 3 bases, and 11 bases lay between the germline ends. The CDR3 consists of 14 residues. This CDR3 is CASSLQGGEETQYF. The CDR3 DNA reads as TGCGCCAGCAGCTTACAGGGAGGGGAAGAGACCCAGTACTTC.

As for this clonotype: Germline is not matched at one junction end, which may reflect a read error. The chain employs TRBV6-6 and TRBJ2-5, with TRBD2 matching over 9 bases. The V gene's germline CDR1 is MNHNY and CDR2 SVGAGI (reference sequence). The CDR3 consists of 15 residues. DNA of the CDR3: TGTGCCAGCAGGGGACGCGGGGGGGTCCAAGGGACCCAGTACTTC. Translated: CASRGRGGVQGTQYF.

At least ten counts were recorded for this clonotype. The rearrangement links TRBV28 to TRBJ2-1; no clear D. The V gene lost 5 bases and the J gene lost 12 bases, with 14 bases spanning the gap. The CDR3 has 12 amino acids. The germline CDR1 and CDR2 sequences are MDHEN and SYDVKM. CDR3 nucleotides: TGTGCCAGCAGTGCCCGAGTCCGAAGGCAGTTCTTC. Protein: CASSARVRRQFF.

This clonotype was counted between two and nine times. The J gene is TRBJ2-5, the V gene TRBV4-3; the D gene is possibly TRBD1 (7 bases). Germline-derived CDR1 and CDR2 are LGHNA and YSLEER. Trimming pared 0 bases from V and 5 bases from J, leaving 19 bases between. This CDR3 region has 17 residues. CDR3: CASSQEWEDRLRETQYF. The DNA for the CDR3 is TGCGCCAGCAGCCAAGAATGGGAGGACAGGTTGCGGGAGACCCAGTACTTC.

V gene TRBV29-1 combines with J gene TRBJ2-7; D unresolved. The CDR3 is made up of 12 amino acids. Germline assignment: CDR1 SQVTM and CDR2 ANQGSEA. V gave up 4 bases and J gave up 1 base, with 8 bases separating them. The DNA of the CDR3 is TGCAGCGTTGTTACAGTTTCCTACGAGCAGTACTTC. Translation: CSVVTVSYEQYF.

The rearrangement uses TRBV12-3 or TRBV12-4 and TRBJ1-1, with TRBD1 matching 10 bases. J lost 10 bases, V lost 10 bases, and 12 bases had no gene match. This CDR3 comprises 13 residues. CDR3 nucleotide sequence: TGTGCCACCTCTAACCGGGACAGGGGAGGAGCTTTCTTT. It codes for CATSNRDRGGAFF.

This chain links TRBV24-1 with TRBJ2-1, with 8 bases fitting TRBD2. With V trimmed by 9 bases and J by 5 bases, 5 bases remained unmatched. Germline V gives CDR1 KGHDR, CDR2 SFDVKD. CDR3 length: 13 amino acids. CDR3 sequence: CATRRGDHNEQFF. CDR3 sequence (DNA): TGTGCCACCCGGCGGGGGGACCACAATGAGCAGTTCTTC.